These 27 T cell receptor beta chains came from one sample sequenced in a study of identical twins. TCRdb re-called the 5' RACE reads with MiXCR, one entry per CDR3 protein. Of around 1.7 million distinct CDR3 sequences listed, about 32% are singletons. Input material: cord blood. The receptors were gathered from a newborn girl in good health.

This clonotype was counted ten times or more. The chain recombines TRBV12-3 or TRBV12-4 with TRBJ2-7; D perhaps matches TRBD1 (5 bases). This CDR3 contains 14 residues. V lost 1 base, J lost 5 bases, and 12 bases lay in between. Here the CDR3 DNA reads TGTGCCAGCAGTTTAGATACAGGCGTCCACGAGCAGTACTTC. This translates into CASSLDTGVHEQYF.

This clonotype has a count of ten or more. V and J are TRBV6-6 and TRBJ1-2; 9 bases are a match to TRBD1. Germline V gives CDR1 MNHNY, CDR2 SVGAGI (reference sequence). The CDR3 is made up of 15 amino acids. The trim removed 4 bases at V and 3 bases at J, leaving 6 bases unmatched. CDR3 sequence: CASSFLGQGYYGYTF. CDR3 nucleotide sequence: TGTGCCAGCAGTTTTCTGGGACAGGGCTACTATGGCTACACCTTC.

This clonotype was found a few times. The chain combines TRBV20-1 with TRBJ1-2; TRBD1 matches at 7 bases. The junction had 19 bases not matched to a gene; V was cut back by 5 bases and J by 4 bases. This CDR3 is 17 amino acids long. Looked up from germline, CDR1 is DFQATT and CDR2 is SNEGSKA (reference sequence). CDR3: CSAGNRGLTLTGYGYTF. The CDR3 DNA reads as TGCAGTGCTGGTAACAGGGGCCTCACCCTAACTGGCTATGGCTACACCTTC.

V usage is TRBV5-1 and J usage is TRBJ2-1, with 7 bases matching TRBD1. The length of the CDR3 is 16 residues. Germline V gene lookup returns CDR1 SGHRS and CDR2 YFSETQ. V was clipped by 4 bases and J by 7 bases; unmatched bases: 14. The CDR3 reads CASSRRQGRGSNEQFF. For the CDR3, the DNA is TGCGCCAGCAGCCGCCGACAGGGAAGGGGCAGTAATGAGCAGTTCTTC.

In its sample, this clonotype was seen once. The chain couples TRBV27 to TRBJ1-1; D is perhaps TRBD1 (6 bases). There are 13 residues in the CDR3. Germline CDR1 reads MNHEY; CDR2 reads SMNVEV (reference sequence). V dropped 6 bases and J dropped 5 bases, with 13 bases sitting between them. As DNA, the CDR3 is TGTGCCAGCAGGTCACGACAGGTAACTGAAGCTTTCTTT. This translates into CASRSRQVTEAFF.

In this sample, this clonotype turned up a few times. V and J are TRBV30 and TRBJ2-3, with 7 bases aligning to TRBD1. There are 16 residues in the CDR3. The germline CDR1 and CDR2 sequences are GTSNPN and SVGIG (reference sequence). V lost 1 base to trimming and J lost 5 bases; unmatched junction nucleotides: 12. CDR3 sequence: CAWSGPGQNLGDTQYF. In nucleotides, the CDR3 is TGTGCCTGGAGTGGTCCGGGACAGAATTTGGGAGATACGCAGTATTTT.

In this sample, this clonotype turned up many times. The chain is built from TRBV6-5 and TRBJ1-4; no clear D. From germline, CDR1 is MNHEY and CDR2 SVGAGI. The CDR3 is made up of 14 amino acids. The V end was cut by 2 bases, the J end by 3 bases, with 7 bases between. The CDR3 sequence is CASSYGRANEKLFF. As DNA, the CDR3 is TGTGCCAGCAGTTACGGACGAGCTAATGAAAAACTGTTTTTT.

The chain couples TRBV7-8 to TRBJ2-7, with D hard to call. Germline values: CDR1 SGHVS, CDR2 FQNEAQ. Trimming took off 1 base at V and 0 bases at J, with 10 bases between the two ends. This CDR3 has 15 residues. CDR3 DNA sequence: TGTGCCAGCAGCTTAGTAGGTCTGGGCTCCTACGAGCAGTACTTC. This translates into CASSLVGLGSYEQYF.

The rearrangement links TRBV2 to TRBJ2-3; 8 bases map to TRBD2. V shed 7 bases, J shed 2 bases, and the junction held 8 bases outside the gene matches. The CDR3 sequence is 15 residues long. Germline-derived CDR1 and CDR2 are SNHLY and FYNNEI. CDR3 amino acids: CASNRLASLTDTQYF. As DNA, the CDR3 is TGTGCCAGCAATCGACTAGCGAGCCTCACAGATACGCAGTATTTT.

This clonotype has more than one count but fewer than ten. The rearrangement uses TRBV10-3 and TRBJ2-1; 11 nucleotides agree with TRBD2. Germline V lookup: CDR1 ENHRY, CDR2 SYGVKD. The trim removed 3 bases at V and 4 bases at J, leaving 5 bases unmatched. The CDR3 contains 16 residues. The CDR3 bases are TGTGCCATCAGTGATAGGGGACTAGCGGTTTACAATGAGCAGTTCTTC. Translated: CAISDRGLAVYNEQFF.

This clonotype was seen a handful of times. This chain joins TRBV3-1 and TRBJ2-7, with TRBD2 identical over 8 bases. This CDR3 contains 16 residues. The germline V gene has CDR1 LGHDT and CDR2 YNNKEL (reference sequence). V dropped 1 base and J dropped 4; count of bases not matched to a gene: 9. CDR3 residues: CASSQGEASGGYEQYF. The CDR3 coding sequence is TGTGCCAGCAGCCAAGGGGAAGCGAGCGGGGGTTACGAGCAGTACTTC.

This clonotype was seen more than once but under ten times. The CDR3 DNA follows: TGTGCCAGCAGTTTACGCTATCTCGGGGCTGAAGCTTTCTTT. Translating gives CASSLRYLGAEAFF. This chain joins TRBV28 and TRBJ1-1, with D unclear. Germline CDR1 reads MDHEN; CDR2 reads SYDVKM. V was trimmed by 2 bases and J by 6 bases, leaving 13 bases between them. The CDR3 has 14 residues.

With regard to this clonotype: The junction and the germline gene differ at one end; a read error may be behind it. The chain couples TRBV12-5 to TRBJ1-4; no firm D call. This CDR3 contains 16 residues. Per germline, CDR1 LGHNT and CDR2 FRNRAP. The CDR3 DNA sequence: TGTGCTAGTGGTTTGGTACGAGGTTTAGCAAATGAAAAACCGTTTTTT. Its protein is CASGLVRGLANEKPFF.

A remark on this clonotype: One end of the junction does not line up with germline, which may come from a read error. The V gene is TRBV7-9, the J gene TRBJ1-1; D not certain. Germline CDR1 is SEHNR and CDR2 is FQNEAQ (reference sequence). The CDR3 is 15 amino acids. The DNA of the CDR3 is TGTGCCCGCAGCTTAGTTCAGGCGCCCAACACTGAAGCTTTCTTT. This sequence encodes CARSLVQAPNTEAFF.

The gene calls are TRBV4-2 and TRBJ2-1, with TRBD2 matching over 9 bases. Germline loops: CDR1 LGHNA, CDR2 YNFKEQ. J gave up 7 bases and V 0 bases, and 7 bases lay outside the gene matches. The CDR3 has 16 residues. CDR3 bases: TGTGCCAGCAGCCAAGAACTAGCGGGTATTCAAAATGAGCAGTTCTTC. Protein product: CASSQELAGIQNEQFF.

With regard to this clonotype: Germline is not matched at one junction end, which may reflect a read error. The chain uses TRBV6-4 and TRBJ1-6, with a possible D match to TRBD1 (5 bases). Germline lookup yields CDR1 MRHNA and CDR2 SNTAGT. The CDR3 has 15 amino acids. This CDR3 reads CASRTDGAQDSPPHF. The CDR3 DNA follows: TGTGCCAGCAGAACGGACGGGGCCCAGGATTCACCCCCCCACTTT.

Points on this clonotype: A much more abundant neighbour one base away suggests this may be a read error. V gene TRBV5-1 combines with J gene TRBJ2-7; TRBD2 matches at 10 bases. Germline CDR1 is SGHRS and CDR2 is YFSETQ. The CDR3 runs 15 residues. V was pared by 0 bases and J by 7 bases, with 7 bases of the junction left unmatched. CDR3 in amino acids: CASSLASGSGNEQYF. In DNA form, the CDR3 reads TGCGCCAGCAGCTTGGCTAGCGGGAGTGGCAATGAGCAGTACTTC.

This clonotype was seen a handful of times. The chain joins TRBV9 to TRBJ1-1; 7 bases are a match to TRBD1. Germline trimming cut 4 bases from V and 1 base from J; bases unmatched to any gene: 7. The CDR3 extends over 15 amino acids. From germline, CDR1 is SGDLS and CDR2 YYNGEE. The CDR3 nucleotides are TGTGCCAGCAGCACAAGCGGACAGGCGAACACTGAAGCTTTCTTT. It specifies CASSTSGQANTEAFF.

At least ten counts were recorded for this clonotype. The CDR3 reads CASSLVAGSHYEQYF. The DNA for the CDR3 is TGTGCCAGCAGTTTAGTCGCGGGATCCCACTACGAGCAGTACTTC. This chain connects TRBV28 to TRBJ2-7; TRBD2 is a possible D gene (6 bases). The V end lost 2 bases, the J end lost 3 bases, and 14 bases lay between the germline ends. CDR1 is MDHEN and CDR2 is SYDVKM in the germline V gene. This CDR3 has 15 residues.

This clonotype was counted many times. The V and J genes are TRBV27 and TRBJ1-4; 9 bases match TRBD1. The CDR3 covers 15 residues. Germline-derived CDR1 and CDR2 are MNHEY and SMNVEV (reference sequence). Trimming at V came to 0 bases and at J to 7 bases, leaving 3 bases not matched to a gene. CDR3 nucleotide sequence: TGTGCCAGCAGTTTATCGGGACAGGGCGGTGAAAAACTGTTTTTT. Its translation is CASSLSGQGGEKLFF.

This clonotype showed up just a few times. This chain connects TRBV13 to TRBJ2-7; 8 bases align to TRBD1. J gave up 2 bases and V 5 bases, and 11 bases lay outside the gene matches. The germline V gene encodes CDR1 PRHDT and CDR2 FYEKMQ (reference sequence). This CDR3 has 16 amino acids. This CDR3 reads CASSHRPGGFAYEQYF. CDR3 DNA sequence: TGTGCCAGCAGCCACCGCCCAGGGGGCTTTGCCTACGAGCAGTACTTC.

This clonotype was seen a handful of times. V and J are TRBV20-1 and TRBJ1-6; D remains ambiguous. The germline CDR1 and CDR2 sequences are DFQATT and SNEGSKA (reference sequence). This CDR3 has 14 amino acids. Trimming took 5 bases from V and 0 from J, leaving 8 bases between them. In nucleotides, the CDR3 is TGCAGTGCTGAAGGGATCTCCTATAATTCACCCCTCCACTTT. Translated, it gives CSAEGISYNSPLHF.

J is TRBJ2-2 and V is TRBV20-1; possible D gene TRBD1, 6 bases. The CDR3 runs 14 residues. V lost 5 bases and J lost 6, with 16 bases in between. In germline, CDR1 is DFQATT, CDR2 SNEGSKA (reference sequence). CDR3 protein: CSAEEAKGAGELFF. Written as DNA, the CDR3 is TGCAGTGCTGAAGAAGCTAAGGGGGCCGGGGAGCTGTTTTTT.

This clonotype was picked up one time. The V gene is TRBV9, the J gene TRBJ2-5; TRBD2 matches 9 bases. Germline CDR1 and CDR2: SGDLS and YYNGEE. CDR3 size: 17 residues. The V gene end was trimmed by 4 bases and the J gene end by 1 base; junction bases not matched to a gene: 11. The CDR3 coding sequence is TGTGCCAGCAGCTCAATGGGGCTAGCGGGGTTCCAAGAGACCCAGTACTTC. It codes for CASSSMGLAGFQETQYF.

There are a few counts of this clonotype. The chain has TRBV6-6 and TRBJ2-3; 8 bases match TRBD2. Per germline, CDR1 MNHNY and CDR2 SVGAGI (reference sequence). The trim removed 7 bases at V and 2 bases at J, leaving 5 bases unmatched. This CDR3 spans 14 amino acids. The CDR3, as DNA: TGTGCCAGCAAACTAGCGGAGACCACAGATACGCAGTATTTT. Translated: CASKLAETTDTQYF.

This clonotype showed up many times. This sequence joins TRBV13 and TRBJ2-5; 7 bases are shared with TRBD2. The J call may not be correct, given that the DNA end is closer to TRBJ2-7. Germline assignment: CDR1 PRHDT and CDR2 FYEKMQ (reference sequence). The CDR3 runs 14 residues. The CDR3 nucleotides read TGTGCCAGCAGCTCCCGGGACTATCAGTACGAGCAGTACTTC. This sequence encodes CASSSRDYQYEQYF.

This clonotype was counted many times. This chain connects TRBV28 to TRBJ2-1, with TRBD2 matching 8 bases. Germline values: CDR1 MDHEN, CDR2 SYDVKM. The CDR3 totals 14 residues. Trimming took 3 bases from V and 7 from J; bases not matched to a gene: 5. CDR3 in DNA: TGTGCCAGCAGTTTGAGCGGGAGTTGGAATGAGCAGTTCTTC. Its translation: CASSLSGSWNEQFF. The full variable domain, in which reference TRBV28 and TRBJ2-1 provide the parts outside the CDR3, is DVKVTQSSRYLVKRTGEKVFLECVQDMDHENMFWYRQDPGLGLRLIYFSYDVKMKEKGDIPEGYSVSREKKERFSLILESASTNQTSMYLCASSLSGSWNEQFFGPGTRLTVL.